This T cell receptor beta chain was sequenced for a study of shared clonotypes between healthy human individuals. V was shortened by 4 bases and J by 6 bases, with 19 bases between the two germline ends. The CDR3 extends over 15 amino acids. Germline lookup yields CDR1 SGHVS and CDR2 FQNEAQ. Data came from immunoSEQ multiplex PCR; TCRdb stores just in-frame clones and leaves some out. In the table there are 730,000 or so clones, about two thirds of which are singletons. The V call is TRBV7-8, the J call TRBJ2-7, with D perhaps TRBD1 or TRBD2 (6 bases each). This TCR was sampled from a woman in her 30s in good health. Sequencing input: memory CD4+ T cells sorted from blood. Subset in this sample: CD45RA-negative fraction. The chain's CDR3 is CASSSTGTRGGEQYF. The CDR3 DNA reads as TGTGCCAGCAGCTCAACAGGGACTCGGGGAGGCGAGCAGTACTTC.